This T cell receptor beta chain was recorded in a study of control samples from healthy donors and cancer patients. Sequencing was performed with immunoSEQ multiplex PCR; in TCRdb, only in-frame clones are kept and a portion is missing. This sample carries about 92,000 clones, roughly four fifths of them seen once, and the ten largest clones take around 9.1%. Sequencing was done on a sample of blood. This TCR derives from a woman aged 55-69 years in good health.

In nucleotides, the CDR3 is TGTGCCAGCAGCCTAGGGGGGGGCCCCTACGAGCAGTACTTC. It encodes CASSLGGGPYEQYF. The rearrangement joins TRBV9 to TRBJ2-7, with D possibly TRBD2 on 7 matching bases. V shed 4 bases and J shed 2 bases, with 13 bases lying between them. Per the germline V gene, CDR1 is SGDLS and CDR2 is YYNGEE. The CDR3 has 14 amino acids.